This TCR beta chain was captured in a study of T cells in Graves' hyperthyroidism and ophthalmopathy. As for the study in general: Before any treatment, at initial diagnosis, peripheral blood was collected. Study conclusions and caveats: Blood held most thyroid clonotypes expanded above 0.001 frequency.

The CDR3 covers 14 residues. Germline CDR1 reads SNHLY; CDR2 reads FYNNEI. The trim removed 10 bases at V and 4 bases at J, leaving 9 bases unmatched. Template material for amplifying TCR beta CDR3 regions consisted of RNA transcripts. First-round RT-PCR of the TCR CDR3 relied on the HTBI primer set. TCRdb used MiXCR to reprocess the multiplex PCR reads, holding one entry per CDR3 protein. The data show fewer than 700,000 distinct CDR3 sequences, 15% to 20% seen once. In regard to this clonotype: What it recognizes is unknown.

Material: blood. This TCR derives from a woman aged 25-40 years with Graves' hyperthyroidism. J is TRBJ2-3 and V is TRBV2; TRBD1 matches at 9 bases. This CDR3 reads CANKQGALSDTQYF. The DNA for the CDR3 is TGTGCCAACAAACAGGGGGCGCTTTCAGATACGCAGTATTTT.